This entry lists 19 T cell receptor beta chains sequenced from one sample in a study of naive and memory T cell subsets (dated by TCRdb to the late 2010s). Library preparation was by UMI-ligation and nested PCR. The sequencer was an Illumina MiSeq. The beta constant-region primer consisted of an equimolar mixture of two oligonucleotides that together covered TRBC1 and TRBC2. TCRdb's own reprocessing of the public reads used fastp at Q25 and MiXCR and kept productive beta chains. Entries that share a CDR3 protein sequence are merged under the most common genes and DNA. The sample yields under 150,000 distinct CDR3 sequences; about 15% were counted once. The biggest ten clones account for around 0.14% of the sample. The source material was naive CD4+ T cells from blood. Read against the paper, the sample's cell subset or site label means: naive T cells, CD45RA high CD27+. These receptors originate from a human donor in good health.

The chain couples TRBV28 to TRBJ2-1; no reliable D call. V lost 1 base and J lost 4, with 8 bases in between. This CDR3 contains 14 residues. Germline V gene sequence: CDR1 MDHEN, CDR2 SYDVKM. CDR3: CASSLLPSYNEQFF. DNA for the CDR3: TGTGCCAGCAGTTTATTGCCCTCATACAATGAGCAGTTCTTC.

The table lists this clonotype with a few counts. The chain has TRBV3-1 and TRBJ1-2; D is possibly TRBD1 (5 bases). V lost 4 bases and J lost 5, with 11 bases in between. CDR1 and CDR2 from the germline V gene are LGHDT and YNNKEL (reference sequence). CDR3 length equals 13 residues. The CDR3 nucleotides read TGTGCCAGCAGCCCCCAGGGAGATTATGGCTACACCTTC. Protein product: CASSPQGDYGYTF.

This clonotype turned up a few times. CDR3 sequence: CASSIQSGMNSPLHF. CDR3 sequence (DNA): TGTGCCAGCAGCATCCAATCGGGGATGAATTCACCCCTCCACTTT. V gene TRBV7-2 combines with J gene TRBJ1-6; no clear D. CDR3 length: 15 residues. Trimming pared 5 bases from V and 7 bases from J, leaving 15 bases between. Germline assignment: CDR1 SGHTA and CDR2 FQGNSA.

This clonotype was seen a handful of times. The V and J genes are TRBV2 and TRBJ2-7; TRBD1 matches 10 bases. The CDR3 has 14 residues. V lost 5 bases, J lost 4 bases, and 5 bases stayed unmatched. Per germline, CDR1 SNHLY and CDR2 FYNNEI. CDR3 in DNA: TGTGCCAGCAGTAGGGACAGGGGTTTTTACGAGCAGTACTTC. Translating it yields CASSRDRGFYEQYF.

This clonotype occurred a few times. The rearrangement joins TRBV3-1 to TRBJ1-1; no clear D. Germline assignment: CDR1 LGHDT and CDR2 YNNKEL (reference sequence). V lost 1 base and J 8 bases, leaving 11 bases between the germline ends. The CDR3 is 13 residues long. CDR3 amino acids: CASSQALSGEAFF. CDR3 sequence (DNA): TGTGCCAGCAGCCAAGCTCTATCGGGGGAAGCTTTCTTT. Full variable domain (missing parts from reference TRBV3-1 and TRBJ1-1): DTAVSQTPKYLVTQMGNDKSIKCEQNLGHDTMYWYKQDSKKFLKIMFSYNNKELIINETVPNRFSPKSPDKAHLNLHINSLELGDSAVYFCASSQALSGEAFFGQGTRLTVV.

The rearrangement links TRBV14 to TRBJ1-1; D is unclear. V was trimmed by 2 bases and J by 1 base, leaving 8 bases between them. From germline, CDR1 is SGHDN and CDR2 FVKESK. The CDR3 length is 14 residues. This CDR3 is CASSQLGSNTEAFF. In DNA, the CDR3 is TGTGCCAGCAGCCAATTAGGATCGAACACTGAAGCTTTCTTT.

V and J are TRBV18 and TRBJ1-1; perhaps TRBD1 as D (5 bases). Trimming stripped 1 base from V and 9 bases from J, with 12 bases between. This CDR3 contains 13 residues. Germline V gene sequence: CDR1 KGHSH, CDR2 LQKENI. As DNA, the CDR3 is TGTGCCAGCTCACCACGGGTAGGGGATAAAGCTTTCTTT. This translates into CASSPRVGDKAFF.

This clonotype was picked up a small number of times. J is TRBJ2-7 and V is TRBV28; 8 nucleotides align to TRBD1. From germline, CDR1 is MDHEN and CDR2 SYDVKM. The CDR3 loop spans 13 amino acids. V gave up 8 bases and J gave up 3 bases; unmatched junction bases: 6. The CDR3, as DNA: TGTGCCAGCGGGGGAGGACAGGGCTACGAGCAGTACTTC. This gives the protein CASGGGQGYEQYF.

The chain carries TRBV2 and TRBJ1-5, with 7 bases fitting TRBD1. From germline, CDR1 is SNHLY and CDR2 FYNNEI. V was clipped by 3 bases and J by 1 base; unmatched bases: 3. The CDR3 is 15 amino acids. The CDR3 reads CASSEQGESNQPQHF. DNA of the CDR3: TGTGCCAGCAGTGAGCAGGGGGAGAGCAATCAGCCCCAGCATTTT.

The chain links TRBV11-2 to TRBJ2-5; no clear D gene. CDR1 is SGHAT, CDR2 FQNNGV, per germline. This CDR3 is 14 amino acids long. The V and J ends lost 5 bases and 1 base respectively, with 11 bases between them. The CDR3 bases are TGTGCCAGCAGCCCCAGACGGGTCCAAGAGACCCAGTACTTC. Protein product: CASSPRRVQETQYF.

The genes are TRBV7-8 and TRBJ2-3; TRBD2 aligns across 7 bases. Germline lookup yields CDR1 SGHVS and CDR2 FQNEAQ. The CDR3 loop spans 17 amino acids. The V gene end was trimmed by 1 base and the J gene end by 3 bases; junction bases not matched to a gene: 10. The CDR3 region is CASSLDGAGVRTDTQYF. CDR3 DNA sequence: TGTGCCAGCAGCTTAGACGGGGCGGGAGTGCGGACAGATACGCAGTATTTT.

The V gene is TRBV7-6, the J gene TRBJ1-5, with 9 bases aligning to TRBD1. V lost 5 bases to trimming and J lost 5 bases; unmatched junction nucleotides: 10. The germline V gene has CDR1 SGHVS and CDR2 FNYEAQ. CDR3 length equals 16 residues. CDR3: CASSPFPGQGHQPQHF. The CDR3 DNA reads TGTGCCAGCAGCCCATTTCCGGGACAGGGTCATCAGCCCCAGCATTTT.

This clonotype was counted a few times. The chain carries TRBV6-1 and TRBJ1-3, with a possible D match to TRBD1 (6 bases). The CDR3 covers 16 residues. Germline CDR1 reads MNHNS; CDR2 reads SASEGT. The germline V and J ends were trimmed by 3 bases and 0 bases, with 12 bases remaining between them. CDR3 nucleotide sequence: TGTGCCAGCAGTGAGGACAGCTGGTACTCTGGAAACACCATATATTTT. It translates to CASSEDSWYSGNTIYF.

The chain employs TRBV2 and TRBJ2-1; unclear D gene. Trimming left V 8 bases short and J 13 bases short, with 15 bases between. Germline V CDR1 and CDR2: SNHLY, FYNNEI. This CDR3 has 11 amino acids. CDR3 residues: CASADRHTQFF. The CDR3 DNA reads TGTGCCAGCGCCGATCGACACACCCAGTTCTTC.

The chain couples TRBV24-1 to TRBJ2-1; 12 nucleotides match TRBD2. The CDR3 runs 17 residues. V trimming: 3 bases; J trimming: 0 bases; junction bases outside the gene matches: 2. CDR1 and CDR2 from the germline V gene are KGHDR and SFDVKD. CDR3: CATSDVTSGGSYNEQFF. The CDR3 DNA follows: TGTGCCACCAGTGATGTGACTAGCGGGGGCTCCTACAATGAGCAGTTCTTC.

The chain couples TRBV20-1 to TRBJ1-5; D is unresolved. The V gene lost 6 bases and the J gene lost 5 bases, with 11 bases spanning the gap. The germline V gene has CDR1 DFQATT and CDR2 SNEGSKA (reference sequence). The CDR3 covers 12 residues. CDR3 loop: CSADNWDQPQHF. CDR3 coding DNA: TGCAGTGCAGACAATTGGGATCAGCCCCAGCATTTT.

CDR3 sequence reads: CASSYSIAAEQYF. In nucleotides, the CDR3 is TGTGCCAGCAGTTACTCGATCGCAGCCGAGCAGTACTTC. The rearrangement uses TRBV6-5 and TRBJ2-7, with D uncertain. Trimming took off 0 bases at V and 6 bases at J, with 9 bases between the two ends. CDR3 size: 13 residues. Per the germline V gene, CDR1 is MNHEY and CDR2 is SVGAGI.

The table lists this clonotype with a few counts. The genes are TRBV5-1 and TRBJ1-5, with D perhaps TRBD1 (6 bases). Trimming removed 0 bases from V and 3 bases from J, with 10 bases in between. The germline V gene has CDR1 SGHRS and CDR2 YFSETQ. The CDR3 is 15 amino acids. CDR3 protein: CASSLEGVPNQPQHF. DNA of the CDR3: TGCGCCAGCAGCTTGGAGGGGGTTCCCAATCAGCCCCAGCATTTT.

Many counts were recorded for this clonotype. V usage is TRBV7-9 and J usage is TRBJ1-1, with a tentative D call TRBD1 (6 bases). This CDR3 spans 14 amino acids. CDR1 is SEHNR and CDR2 is FQNEAQ in the germline V gene (reference sequence). Deletions cut 1 base from V and 1 base from J, with 7 bases between. The CDR3 DNA sequence: TGTGCCAGCAGCTTAGGCAGGGGGAACACTGAAGCTTTCTTT. It encodes CASSLGRGNTEAFF.